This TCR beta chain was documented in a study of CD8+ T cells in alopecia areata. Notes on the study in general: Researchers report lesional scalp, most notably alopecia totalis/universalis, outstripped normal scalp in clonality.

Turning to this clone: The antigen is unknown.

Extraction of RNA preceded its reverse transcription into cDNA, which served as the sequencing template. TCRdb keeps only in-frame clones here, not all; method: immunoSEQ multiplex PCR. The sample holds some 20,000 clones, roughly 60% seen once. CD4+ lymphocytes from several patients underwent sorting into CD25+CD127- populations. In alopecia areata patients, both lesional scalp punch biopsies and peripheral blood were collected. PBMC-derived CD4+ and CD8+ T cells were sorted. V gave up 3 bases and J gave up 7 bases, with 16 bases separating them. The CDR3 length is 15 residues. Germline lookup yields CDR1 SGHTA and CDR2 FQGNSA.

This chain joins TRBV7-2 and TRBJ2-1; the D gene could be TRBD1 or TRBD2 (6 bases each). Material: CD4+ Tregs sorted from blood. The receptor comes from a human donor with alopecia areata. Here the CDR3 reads CASSFDRRGLNEQFF. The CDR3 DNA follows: TGTGCCAGCAGCTTTGACAGGAGGGGGTTAAATGAGCAGTTCTTC.